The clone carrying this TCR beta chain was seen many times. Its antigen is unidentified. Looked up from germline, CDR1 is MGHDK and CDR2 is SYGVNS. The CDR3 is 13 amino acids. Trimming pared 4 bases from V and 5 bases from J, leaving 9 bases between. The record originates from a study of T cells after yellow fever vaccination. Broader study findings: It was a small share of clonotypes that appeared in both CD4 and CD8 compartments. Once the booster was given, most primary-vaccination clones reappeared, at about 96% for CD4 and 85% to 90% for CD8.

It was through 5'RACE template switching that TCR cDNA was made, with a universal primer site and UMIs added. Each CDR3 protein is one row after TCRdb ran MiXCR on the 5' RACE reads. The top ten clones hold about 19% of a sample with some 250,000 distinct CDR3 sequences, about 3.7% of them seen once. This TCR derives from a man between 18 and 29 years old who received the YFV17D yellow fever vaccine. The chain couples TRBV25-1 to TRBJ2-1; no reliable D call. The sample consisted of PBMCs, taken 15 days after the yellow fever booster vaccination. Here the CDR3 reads CASSAGPHNEQFF. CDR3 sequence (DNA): TGTGCCAGCAGTGCCGGACCCCACAATGAGCAGTTCTTC.